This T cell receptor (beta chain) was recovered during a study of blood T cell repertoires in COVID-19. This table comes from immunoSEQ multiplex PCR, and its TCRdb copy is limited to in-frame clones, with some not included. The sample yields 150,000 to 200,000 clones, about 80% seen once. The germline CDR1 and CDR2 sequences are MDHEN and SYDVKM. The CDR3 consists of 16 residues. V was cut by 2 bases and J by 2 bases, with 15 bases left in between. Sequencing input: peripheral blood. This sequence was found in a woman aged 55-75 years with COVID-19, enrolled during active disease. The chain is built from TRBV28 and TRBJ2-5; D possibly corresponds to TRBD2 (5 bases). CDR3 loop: CASSLISTRTQETQYF. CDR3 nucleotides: TGTGCCAGCAGTTTAATCTCTACCCGGACTCAAGAGACCCAGTACTTC.